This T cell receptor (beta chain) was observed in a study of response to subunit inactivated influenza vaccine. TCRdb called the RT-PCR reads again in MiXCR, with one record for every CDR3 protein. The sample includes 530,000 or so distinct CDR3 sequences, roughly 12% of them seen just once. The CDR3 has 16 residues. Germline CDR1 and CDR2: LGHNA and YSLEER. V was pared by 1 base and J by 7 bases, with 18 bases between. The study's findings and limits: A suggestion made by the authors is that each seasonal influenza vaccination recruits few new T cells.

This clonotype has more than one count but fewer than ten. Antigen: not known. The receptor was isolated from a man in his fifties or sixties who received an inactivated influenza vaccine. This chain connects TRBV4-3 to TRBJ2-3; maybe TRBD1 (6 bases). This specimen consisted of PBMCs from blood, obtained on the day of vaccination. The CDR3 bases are TGCGCCAGCAGCCAAGGATCAAGGGACATGAAGAATACGCAGTATTTT. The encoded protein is CASSQGSRDMKNTQYF.